These T cell receptor beta chains were read from a single sample in a study of blood T cells in healthy people across ages. TCRdb redid the calling of the 5' RACE reads with MiXCR, one entry per CDR3 protein. The table records hundreds of thousands of distinct CDR3 sequences, about 28% of them present only once. The sequenced sample consisted of blood. The receptors shown here come from a woman older than 75 in good health. CDR3s include the opening cysteine and the closing phenylalanine or tryptophan. The D gene is left open where the match is weak. Clone sizes are given selectively: once, few, many, or a class where the clone is expanded.

d_call	v_call	cdr3_length	j_call	clone_size	cdr3_aa
-	TRBV6-1	14	TRBJ1-5	-	CASSRAGSNQPQHF
-	TRBV5-1	15	TRBJ1-1	-	CASSLRGDRNTEAFF
-	TRBV5-1	15	TRBJ2-2	few	CASSLGLGGTGELFF
-	TRBV30	13	TRBJ1-1	-	CAWAPIGNTEAFF
-	TRBV12-3/TRBV12-4	15	TRBJ2-3	-	CASSSRGVPADTQYF
-	TRBV6-6	16	TRBJ2-1	many	CASNPTRGGETNEQFF
TRBD1	TRBV2	16	TRBJ2-7	few	CASSQILPTGGSEQYF
-	TRBV19	13	TRBJ1-2	-	CASSIKENSGYTF
TRBD1	TRBV29-1	16	TRBJ2-5	-	CSVTHGTGLVAETQYF
TRBD1	TRBV30	18	TRBJ1-6	-	CAWSGGQGFSSYNSPLHF
-	TRBV7-2	14	TRBJ1-1	many	CASSLLPRDTEAFF
-	TRBV12-3/TRBV12-4	16	TRBJ1-4	-	CASSLRSGRNNEKRFF
TRBD1	TRBV5-1	17	TRBJ2-2	-	CASSLLGQGTNTGELFF
TRBD2	TRBV5-6	21	TRBJ2-3	-	CASSPPLMTSGGLGVTDTQYF
TRBD1	TRBV3-1	15	TRBJ2-5	many	CASSQIDRGQETQYF
-	TRBV7-9	16	TRBJ2-1	-	CASSLMAGAPGDEQFF
TRBD1	TRBV5-1	16	TRBJ2-4	many	CASSLDAGTGVDIQYF
-	TRBV30	13	TRBJ1-1	-	CAWSVRMGGEAFF
-	TRBV15	14	TRBJ1-2	few	CATSMGTRGSRYTF
-	TRBV28	14	TRBJ1-1	few	CASGQQGSTLEAFF
TRBD1	TRBV4-1	14	TRBJ2-1	many	CASSQGDRKNEQFF
-	TRBV6-2/TRBV6-3	13	TRBJ1-5	many	CASRQTLNQPQHF
-	TRBV5-1	14	TRBJ2-5	many	CASSSWRTEETQYF
TRBD1	TRBV5-1	16	TRBJ2-1	-	CASSIMDRGTGNKQFF
-	TRBV20-1	12	TRBJ1-2	few	CSARARIYGYTF
-	TRBV6-5	14	TRBJ2-7	-	CASSYGDTYYEQYF
-	TRBV6-5	12	TRBJ1-2	few	CSGGGDLVRYTF
TRBD1	TRBV7-8	16	TRBJ1-5	few	CASSATGTGTNQPQHF
-	TRBV12-3/TRBV12-4	13	TRBJ1-2	many	CASSFGGTGGYTF
-	TRBV7-9	15	TRBJ2-2	-	CASSLRSPNTGELFF
-	TRBV11-1	13	TRBJ2-5	once	CASSFKVSYERYF
-	TRBV28	15	TRBJ1-6	few	CASTPVALGNSPLHF
-	TRBV11-2	15	TRBJ2-2	few	CASSLDTGFGGELFF
TRBD2	TRBV20-1	11	TRBJ2-7	-	CSADSGGAQYF
-	TRBV6-6	14	-	-	CASVQSGSGDEQYF
-	TRBV5-1	12	TRBJ1-1	-	CASSRDGREAFF
TRBD2	TRBV7-8	15	TRBJ2-3	-	CASSLPSGLRATQYF
-	TRBV9	13	TRBJ1-2	many	CASSVGHDFGYTF
-	TRBV12-3/TRBV12-4	15	TRBJ2-5	many	CASSLGLRGGETQYF
TRBD1	TRBV7-2	15	TRBJ1-2	-	CASSLHRGSNYGYTF
TRBD1	TRBV18	17	TRBJ1-5	few	CASSPRVRTGGTEPQHF
-	TRBV7-9	15	TRBJ2-5	many	CASSLLWDREETQYF
-	TRBV6-5	14	-	few	CASGSPFKGDEQYF
TRBD2	TRBV5-1	15	TRBJ2-7	-	CASSLDAGGPQEQYF
TRBD1	TRBV5-1	13	TRBJ2-3	many	CASSGDSSDTQYF
-	TRBV5-1	18	TRBJ1-5	-	CASSPLGGQVFSNQPQHF
TRBD1	TRBV28	15	TRBJ1-1	-	CASSPPQGGNTEAFF
-	TRBV2	15	TRBJ1-1	few	CASARTTGSNTEAFF
-	TRBV5-1	12	TRBJ2-1	-	CVSSLAAGEQFF
TRBD1	TRBV5-1	16	TRBJ2-7	few	CASSLRTGKDSYEQYF
-	TRBV12-3/TRBV12-4	13	TRBJ1-1	many	CASSLRENTEAFF
-	TRBV3-1	9	TRBJ2-7	-	CASSHPLYF
TRBD1	TRBV11-2	16	TRBJ1-3	-	CASSFRTGNSGNTIYF
-	TRBV27	17	TRBJ1-6	-	CASSLSKEGGWGSPLHF
-	TRBV4-3	12	TRBJ1-2	many	CASSQAGVGYTF
-	TRBV5-1	15	TRBJ2-7	many	CASSAGPQLTYEQYF
-	TRBV2	12	TRBJ2-7	few	CASSADGYEQYF
-	TRBV6-1	14	TRBJ1-2	many	CASSVLGARYGYTF
-	TRBV2	12	TRBJ1-2	few	CAKEGGSRGYTF
TRBD1	TRBV18	14	TRBJ2-7	-	CASSPGQGSYEQDF